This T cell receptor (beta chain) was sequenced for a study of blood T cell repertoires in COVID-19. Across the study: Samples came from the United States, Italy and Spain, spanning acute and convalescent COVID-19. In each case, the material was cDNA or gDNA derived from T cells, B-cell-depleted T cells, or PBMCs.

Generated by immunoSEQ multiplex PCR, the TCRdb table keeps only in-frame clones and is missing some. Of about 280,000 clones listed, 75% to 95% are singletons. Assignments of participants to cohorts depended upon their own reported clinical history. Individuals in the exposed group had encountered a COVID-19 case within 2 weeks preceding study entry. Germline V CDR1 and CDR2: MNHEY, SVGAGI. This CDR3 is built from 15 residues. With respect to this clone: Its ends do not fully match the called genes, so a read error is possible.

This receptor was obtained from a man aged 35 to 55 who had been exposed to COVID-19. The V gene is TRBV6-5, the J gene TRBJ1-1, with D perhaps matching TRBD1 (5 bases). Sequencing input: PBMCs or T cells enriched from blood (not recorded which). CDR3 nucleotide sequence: TGTGCCAGCAGTGACTCAGAGGACATGAACACTGAAGCTTTCTTT. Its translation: CASSDSEDMNTEAFF.